In this sample, the clone carrying this T cell receptor beta chain is medium-sized. These data belong to a study of blood T cell repertoires in COVID-19. Germline CDR1 MDHEN, CDR2 SYDVKM. This CDR3 is built from 15 residues. V was shortened by 7 bases and J by 5 bases, with 20 bases between the two germline ends. In the authors' workflow: By means of reference gene primer amplification, nucleated cell counts were estimated. Using immunoSEQ multiplex PCR, the repertoire was profiled, and TCRdb retains in-frame clones only, with some absent. V, J and clone size derive from that table, while D and trimming were established from the DNA sequence. The table includes about 17,000 clones, roughly 87% detected once.

The receptor was isolated from a man in his fifties with active COVID-19. This sequence joins TRBV28 and TRBJ2-5, with TRBD1 as a possible D gene (6 bases). Sequences were obtained from peripheral blood. CDR3 protein: CASTQGRNRGETQYF. As DNA, the CDR3 is TGTGCCAGCACCCAGGGGCGGAACAGAGGGGAGACCCAGTACTTC.